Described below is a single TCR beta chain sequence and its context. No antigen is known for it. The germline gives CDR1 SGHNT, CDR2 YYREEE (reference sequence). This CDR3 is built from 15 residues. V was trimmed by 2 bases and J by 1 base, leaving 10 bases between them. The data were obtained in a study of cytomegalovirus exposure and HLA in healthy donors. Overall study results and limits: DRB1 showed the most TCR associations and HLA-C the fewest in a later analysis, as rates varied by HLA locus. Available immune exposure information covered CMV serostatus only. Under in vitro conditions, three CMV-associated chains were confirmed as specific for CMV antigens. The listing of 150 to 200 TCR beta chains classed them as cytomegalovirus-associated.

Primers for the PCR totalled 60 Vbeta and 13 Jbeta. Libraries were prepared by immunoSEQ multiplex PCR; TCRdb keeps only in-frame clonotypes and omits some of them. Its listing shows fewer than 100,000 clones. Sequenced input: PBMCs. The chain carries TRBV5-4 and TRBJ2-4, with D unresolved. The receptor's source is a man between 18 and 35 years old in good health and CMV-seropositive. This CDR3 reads CASSFDLIAKNIQYF. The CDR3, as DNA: TGTGCCAGCAGCTTTGACTTGATTGCCAAAAACATTCAGTACTTC.